A single sample gave rise to the 8 T cell receptor beta chains below, sequenced in a study of PD-1 blockade in classical Hodgkin lymphoma. This table comes from immunoSEQ multiplex PCR, and its TCRdb copy is limited to in-frame clones, with some not included. The top ten clones hold 25% to 35% of a sample with 15,000 to 20,000 clones, more than 75% of them seen once. Patients all relapsed after autologous stem cell transplantation, and there was variation in brentuximab vedotin exposure. The sample here was peripheral blood mononuclear cells (PBMCs), taken before the second cycle of nivolumab. These receptor sequences come from a human donor with classical Hodgkin lymphoma.

The rearrangement links TRBV5-1 to TRBJ2-7, with TRBD2 as a possible D gene (5 bases). Germline V gene lookup returns CDR1 SGHRS and CDR2 YFSETQ. Trimming removed 6 bases at V and 2 bases at J, with 18 bases between. The CDR3 is made up of 15 amino acids. The CDR3 reads CASKVASGYPYEQYF. The DNA of the CDR3 is TGCGCCAGCAAAGTAGCGTCAGGCTATCCCTACGAGCAGTACTTC.

The rearrangement joins TRBV9 to TRBJ2-2, with 7 bases aligning to TRBD1. The germline V gene has CDR1 SGDLS and CDR2 YYNGEE. V gave up 4 bases and J gave up 4 bases; unmatched junction bases: 7. The CDR3 is 15 amino acids. CDR3 region: CASSTLTGPTGELFF. In DNA, the CDR3 is TGTGCCAGCAGCACCCTGACAGGGCCCACCGGGGAGCTGTTTTTT.

The rearrangement links TRBV18 to TRBJ1-2; a weak D match, TRBD1 (6 bases). The germline CDR1 and CDR2 sequences are KGHSH and LQKENI. The CDR3 covers 14 residues. The germline V and J ends were trimmed by 5 bases and 0 bases, with 10 bases remaining between them. The CDR3: CASSLDRANYGYTF. The CDR3, as DNA: TGTGCCAGCTCATTGGACAGAGCTAACTATGGCTACACCTTC.

The gene calls are TRBV5-1 and TRBJ2-5; D is possibly TRBD2 (6 bases). Trimming left V 1 base short and J 1 base short, with 14 bases between. This CDR3 spans 16 amino acids. From germline, CDR1 is SGHRS and CDR2 YFSETQ. In nucleotides, the CDR3 is TGCGCCAGCAGCTTGTCTAGGGCGGGGTCCCAAGAGACCCAGTACTTC. It codes for CASSLSRAGSQETQYF.

CDR3 in amino acids: CATSRGGSPMNTEAFF. In nucleotides, the CDR3 is TGTGCCACCAGCAGAGGGGGTTCCCCCATGAACACTGAAGCTTTCTTT. This chain connects TRBV15 to TRBJ1-1, with D unclear. The length of the CDR3 is 16 residues. V lost 1 base and J 0 bases, leaving 12 bases between the germline ends. Germline V gives CDR1 LNHNV, CDR2 YYDKDF (reference sequence).

The chain has TRBV2 and TRBJ2-7; D is unresolved. This CDR3 region has 14 residues. The V gene's germline CDR1 is SNHLY and CDR2 FYNNEI. The ends were cut back, 2 bases at V and 2 bases at J, with 10 bases in the middle. CDR3 nucleotide sequence: TGTGCCAGCAGTGAATCGTTACTGACCTACGAGCAGTACTTC. Translated: CASSESLLTYEQYF.

This chain links TRBV9 with TRBJ2-7, with 9 bases aligning to TRBD2. Germline lookup yields CDR1 SGDLS and CDR2 YYNGEE. There are 15 residues in the CDR3. V trimming: 2 bases; J trimming: 7 bases; junction bases outside the gene matches: 10. The CDR3 region has the DNA TGTGCCAGCAGCGTGGGGACTAGCTGGGAGGGGGAGCAGTACTTC. Its protein product is CASSVGTSWEGEQYF.

The chain joins TRBV2 to TRBJ2-7; 7 bases match TRBD1. CDR1 and CDR2 from the germline V gene are SNHLY and FYNNEI. Trimming cost V 4 bases and J 4 bases; bases outside gene matches: 16. This CDR3 comprises 17 residues. DNA of the CDR3: TGTGCCAGCAGTGGAGGGACAGCGATCGTCCTGGGTTACGAGCAGTACTTC. It encodes CASSGGTAIVLGYEQYF.